This T cell receptor beta chain was recovered during a study of cytomegalovirus exposure and HLA in healthy donors. Study information: It was reported in a later analysis that the 120 or so validation repertoires used the same platform as the roughly 700 first-cohort repertoires.

Method: immunoSEQ multiplex PCR; TCRdb's copy keeps in-frame clones and lacks some. The repertoire holds some 120,000 clones, with 80% to 90% as singletons. A word on this clone: Its target is not known.

The V gene's germline CDR1 is GTSNPN and CDR2 SVGIG (reference sequence). V trimming: 0 bases; J trimming: 5 bases; junction bases outside the gene matches: 3. The CDR3 length is 13 residues. Notes on the study in general: In vitro testing confirmed a few CMV-associated chains as specific for CMV antigens. Across donors, most TCRs were seen rarely, yet some public ones were widespread. With high specificity and sensitivity, the classifier reportedly diagnosed cytomegalovirus status.

The source of this sequence is a woman between 18 and 29 years old in good health and CMV-seronegative. The sample comprised PBMCs. The J gene is TRBJ2-5, the V gene TRBV30; 7 bases align to TRBD1. CDR3 sequence reads: CAWSVGTVETQYF. The CDR3 region has the DNA TGTGCCTGGAGTGTCGGGACAGTTGAGACCCAGTACTTC.